The 26 T cell receptor beta chains given below trace back to one sample, sequenced in a study of blood T cell repertoires in COVID-19 (dated by TCRdb to 2018 to 2021). Library prep was done by the immunoSEQ multiplex PCR assay. TCRdb mirrors the immuneACCESS table, restricted to in-frame sequences. Some clones are absent from its copies; in checked studies, under half trace to an unresolved V gene, and the reason for the others is unknown. This sample is represented by 35,000 or so clones; 90% of them were singletons. Of the sample, about 12% is held by the ten largest clones. Sequencing was performed on peripheral blood. The source of these receptors is a man between 65 and 79 years old with acute or convalescent COVID-19.

The V call is TRBV15, the J call TRBJ1-1; D gene ambiguous. The CDR3 has 12 amino acids. Germline V gene data show CDR1 as LNHNV and CDR2 as YYDKDF (reference sequence). The germline V and J ends were trimmed by 1 base and 5 bases, with 5 bases remaining between them. In DNA, the CDR3 is TGTGCCACCAGCAGAGGGGAGACTGAAGCTTTCTTT. This sequence encodes CATSRGETEAFF. Complete variable domain (other parts from reference TRBV15 and TRBJ1-1): DAMVIQNPRYQVTQFGKPVTLSCSQTLNHNVMYWYQQKSSQAPKLLFHYYDKDFNNEADTPDNFQSRRPNTSFCFLDIRSPGLGDTAMYLCATSRGETEAFFGQGTRLTVV.

The chain links TRBV28 to TRBJ1-5; possible D gene TRBD1, 5 bases. The CDR3 is 14 amino acids. The germline gives CDR1 MDHEN, CDR2 SYDVKM. Trimming shortened V by 8 bases and J by 2 bases, and 13 bases separated the two germline ends. DNA of the CDR3: TGTGCCAGCTGGGTCCGGGGGGGCAATCAGCCCCAGCATTTT. This sequence encodes CASWVRGGNQPQHF. Full variable domain (rest looked up from reference TRBV28 and TRBJ1-5): DVKVTQSSRYLVKRTGEKVFLECVQDMDHENMFWYRQDPGLGLRLIYFSYDVKMKEKGDIPEGYSVSREKKERFSLILESASTNQTSMYLCASWVRGGNQPQHFGDGTRLSIL.

The V gene is TRBV24-1, the J gene TRBJ1-5; a weak D match, TRBD1 (5 bases). Deletions cut 9 bases from V and 7 bases from J, with 24 bases between. This CDR3 has 16 amino acids. Germline values: CDR1 KGHDR, CDR2 SFDVKD. CDR3 DNA: TGTGCCACCCCCGCCCGGCCGACGGGGGGACGCCAGCCCCAGCATTTT. Translated, it gives CATPARPTGGRQPQHF.

The chain has TRBV10-3 and TRBJ1-2, with 8 bases fitting TRBD1. Germline CDR1 ENHRY, CDR2 SYGVKD. The CDR3 extends over 14 amino acids. Losses at the gene ends were 2 bases for V and 4 bases for J; bases not matched to a gene: 3. The CDR3 spells CAISERTGSYGYTF. CDR3 coding DNA: TGTGCCATCAGTGAGCGGACAGGGTCCTATGGCTACACCTTC.

The chain employs TRBV7-3 and TRBJ2-2; D ambiguous. This CDR3 comprises 13 residues. Germline V gene sequence: CDR1 SGHTA, CDR2 FQGTGA. The V and J ends lost 0 bases and 9 bases respectively, with 8 bases between them. The CDR3, as DNA: TGTGCCAGCAGCTTAACCCTTAATTGGGAGCTGTTTTTT. It codes for CASSLTLNWELFF.

V usage is TRBV7-3 and J usage is TRBJ2-3, with D hard to call. Germline loops: CDR1 SGHTA, CDR2 FQGTGA. The CDR3 has 15 residues. The germline V and J ends were trimmed by 5 bases and 1 base, with 13 bases remaining between them. This chain's CDR3 is CASSPEASRTDTQYF. Written as DNA, the CDR3 is TGTGCCAGCAGCCCTGAAGCGAGCCGCACAGATACGCAGTATTTT. Filled out from reference TRBV7-3 and TRBJ2-3, the complete variable domain reads GAGVSQTPSNKVTEKGKYVELRCDPISGHTALYWYRQSLGQGPEFLIYFQGTGAADDSGLPNDRFFAVRPEGSVSTLKIQRTERGDSAVYLCASSPEASRTDTQYFGPGTRLTVL.

The chain carries TRBV28 and TRBJ1-1; D perhaps matches TRBD1 (6 bases). The CDR3 has 13 amino acids. Trimming took 7 bases from V and 1 from J, leaving 10 bases between them. Germline-derived CDR1 and CDR2 are MDHEN and SYDVKM. The CDR3 here is CASIRQANTEAFF. CDR3 DNA: TGTGCCAGCATCAGACAGGCGAACACTGAAGCTTTCTTT. The variable domain in full, with the rest retrieved from reference TRBV28 and TRBJ1-1, is DVKVTQSSRYLVKRTGEKVFLECVQDMDHENMFWYRQDPGLGLRLIYFSYDVKMKEKGDIPEGYSVSREKKERFSLILESASTNQTSMYLCASIRQANTEAFFGQGTRLTVV.

The chain joins TRBV7-3 to TRBJ2-6; TRBD1 matches 8 bases. Germline CDR1 is SGHTA and CDR2 is FQGTGA. V gave up 2 bases and J gave up 0 bases; unmatched junction bases: 3. CDR3 length: 17 amino acids. CDR3 nucleotide sequence: TGTGCCAGCAGCTTAGAGACAGGGGCCTCTGGGGCCAACGTCCTGACTTTC. It encodes CASSLETGASGANVLTF.

The J gene is TRBJ1-1, the V gene TRBV18; D call uncertain. V lost 3 bases to trimming and J lost 1 base, with 9 bases between them. The length of the CDR3 is 14 residues. The V gene's germline CDR1 is KGHSH and CDR2 LQKENI. In DNA, the CDR3 is TGTGCCAGCTCACCCGAGAGCCAGAACACTGAAGCTTTCTTT. It encodes CASSPESQNTEAFF. Filled out from reference TRBV18 and TRBJ1-1, the complete variable domain reads NAGVMQNPRHLVRRRGQEARLRCSPMKGHSHVYWYRQLPEEGLKFMVYLQKENIIDESGMPKERFSAEFPKEGPSILRIQQVVRGDSAAYFCASSPESQNTEAFFGQGTRLTVV.

This chain links TRBV5-6 with TRBJ2-7; D gene unclear. Germline CDR1 and CDR2: SGHDT and YYEEEE. Trimming removed 2 bases at V and 2 bases at J, with 2 bases between. This CDR3 has 11 amino acids. The CDR3 DNA follows: TGTGCCAGCAGCTTCGCCTACGAGCAGTACTTC. This sequence encodes CASSFAYEQYF.

The chain carries TRBV7-9 and TRBJ1-3; 7 nucleotides agree with TRBD1. This CDR3 spans 14 amino acids. Germline V CDR1 and CDR2: SEHNR, FQNEAQ (reference sequence). The J segment lost 4 bases and the V segment lost 3 bases, leaving 3 bases of the junction unmatched. DNA of the CDR3: TGTGCCAGCAGCTTCACGACAGGGGGAAACACCATATATTTT. Amino acid sequence: CASSFTTGGNTIYF.

The V gene is TRBV12-3 or TRBV12-4, the J gene TRBJ2-1; 8 bases align to TRBD2. Losses at the gene ends were 7 bases for V and 9 bases for J; bases not matched to a gene: 8. This CDR3 is built from 13 residues. Written as DNA, the CDR3 is TGTGCCAGCAACCGGGCGGGGGGCGGTGAGCAGTTCTTC. It specifies CASNRAGGGEQFF.

The rearrangement links TRBV9 to TRBJ2-6; no reliable D call. Trimming removed 3 bases from V and 4 bases from J, with 5 bases in between. CDR1 and CDR2 (germline): SGDLS, YYNGEE. The CDR3 extends over 13 amino acids. CDR3 sequence (DNA): TGTGCCAGCAGCGGAGGAGGGGCCAACGTCCTGACTTTC. This encodes CASSGGGANVLTF.

This chain links TRBV5-6 with TRBJ2-2; 8 bases agree with TRBD2. Germline V CDR1 and CDR2: SGHDT, YYEEEE. CDR3 length: 16 amino acids. The V segment lost 0 bases and the J segment 4 bases; nucleotides outside the gene matches: 5. The CDR3: CASSLELAEFTGELFF. CDR3 DNA sequence: TGTGCCAGCAGCTTGGAACTAGCGGAGTTCACCGGGGAGCTGTTTTTT.

J is TRBJ2-1 and V is TRBV14, with D possibly being TRBD1 (6 bases). The germline gives CDR1 SGHDN, CDR2 FVKESK. This CDR3 contains 14 residues. V gave up 4 bases and J gave up 9 bases, with 16 bases separating them. This CDR3 is CASSPSYRAGEQFF. DNA for the CDR3: TGTGCCAGCAGCCCGTCTTACAGGGCCGGTGAGCAGTTCTTC.

The chain links TRBV6-1 to TRBJ1-5, with 8 positions matching TRBD1. This CDR3 is built from 16 residues. The J segment lost 3 bases and the V segment lost 2 bases, leaving 6 bases of the junction unmatched. Germline V gene lookup returns CDR1 MNHNS and CDR2 SASEGT. This CDR3 reads CASSERGQGNNQPQHF. The CDR3 bases are TGTGCCAGCAGTGAAAGAGGACAGGGAAACAATCAGCCCCAGCATTTT.

The V call is TRBV6-5, the J call TRBJ1-3; D perhaps matches TRBD1 (5 bases). Germline CDR1 and CDR2: MNHEY and SVGAGI. There are 15 residues in the CDR3. V gave up 4 bases and J gave up 5 bases, with 15 bases separating them. Here the CDR3 DNA reads TGTGCCAGCAGTTCCACGGGACTCATAAGAAACACCATATATTTT. Its translation is CASSSTGLIRNTIYF.

The chain is built from TRBV7-2 and TRBJ2-1; 11 bases are shared with TRBD2. Trimming removed 6 bases from V and 0 bases from J; junction bases left unmatched: 4. The CDR3 length is 16 residues. Germline CDR1 and CDR2: SGHTA and FQGNSA. CDR3 loop: CASSPGLAVSYNEQFF. The CDR3 coding sequence is TGTGCCAGCAGTCCGGGACTAGCGGTCTCCTACAATGAGCAGTTCTTC.

The chain joins TRBV10-3 to TRBJ1-1; weak D call: TRBD1 (5 bases). Germline CDR1 reads ENHRY; CDR2 reads SYGVKD. This CDR3 comprises 13 residues. V gave up 5 bases and J gave up 7 bases, with 14 bases separating them. The CDR3 nucleotides are TGTGCCATCAGTACCTCGGGGGGTGTTGAAGCTTTCTTT. Amino acid sequence: CAISTSGGVEAFF.

This chain joins TRBV4-3 and TRBJ2-2, with D possibly matching TRBD2 (5 bases). The CDR3 runs to 15 residues. V lost 2 bases and J lost 1, with 8 bases in between. Germline assignment: CDR1 LGHNA and CDR2 YSLEER. The CDR3, as DNA: TGCGCCAGCAGCCAAACGAGCGGGAACACCGGGGAGCTGTTTTTT. It codes for CASSQTSGNTGELFF.

This sequence joins TRBV5-6 and TRBJ1-1; D is ambiguous. The CDR3 runs 14 residues. V was trimmed by 0 bases and J by 1 base, leaving 7 bases between them. Per the germline V gene, CDR1 is SGHDT and CDR2 is YYEEEE. The CDR3 sequence: CASSLGGWNTEAFF. CDR3 bases: TGTGCCAGCAGCTTGGGCGGGTGGAACACTGAAGCTTTCTTT.

This chain uses TRBV19 with TRBJ1-4; TRBD1 might be the D (5 bases). The ends were cut back, 4 bases at V and 8 bases at J, with 14 bases in the middle. CDR1 is LNHDA and CDR2 is SQIVND in the germline V gene (reference sequence). The CDR3 has 14 residues. CDR3 region: CASSTGWRREKLFF. CDR3 bases: TGTGCCAGTAGTACAGGGTGGCGGCGAGAAAAACTGTTTTTT.

The chain links TRBV5-5 to TRBJ1-5; possible D gene TRBD1, 5 bases. The germline V and J ends were trimmed by 2 bases and 8 bases, with 14 bases remaining between them. Germline V gene data show CDR1 as SGHKS and CDR2 as YYEKEE (reference sequence). This CDR3 contains 14 residues. The CDR3 loop reads CASSFSSGGEPQHF. CDR3 in DNA: TGTGCCAGCAGCTTTTCTTCGGGAGGGGAGCCCCAGCATTTT. Complete variable domain (other parts from reference TRBV5-5 and TRBJ1-5): DAGVTQSPTHLIKTRGQQVTLRCSPISGHKSVSWYQQVLGQGPQFIFQYYEKEERGRGNFPDRFSARQFPNYSSELNVNALLLGDSALYLCASSFSSGGEPQHFGDGTRLSIL.

The chain combines TRBV27 with TRBJ2-7; 7 nucleotides agree with TRBD1. V was clipped by 6 bases and J by 7 bases; unmatched bases: 9. The CDR3 loop spans 13 amino acids. Germline V gives CDR1 MNHEY, CDR2 SMNVEV (reference sequence). The CDR3 loop reads CASRRTGLGEQYF. For the CDR3, the DNA is TGTGCCAGCAGGAGGACAGGCCTTGGGGAGCAGTACTTC.

This chain uses TRBV19 with TRBJ2-3, with TRBD2 identical over 12 bases. The ends lost 5 bases at V and 1 base at J; junction bases unmatched: 7. CDR3 size: 17 residues. Germline lookup yields CDR1 LNHDA and CDR2 SQIVND (reference sequence). The CDR3 is CASSRTSGMTRTDTQYF. DNA for the CDR3: TGTGCCAGTAGTCGGACTAGCGGGATGACTCGCACAGATACGCAGTATTTT. Full variable domain (remainder filled in from reference TRBV19 and TRBJ2-3): DGGITQSPKYLFRKEGQNVTLSCEQNLNHDAMYWYRQDPGQGLRLIYYSQIVNDFQKGDIAEGYSVSREKKESFPLTVTSAQKNPTAFYLCASSRTSGMTRTDTQYFGPGTRLTVL.

The gene calls are TRBV12-5 and TRBJ2-2; 11 bases align to TRBD1. J lost 3 bases, V lost 6 bases, and 6 bases had no gene match. Germline V gene lookup returns CDR1 LGHNT and CDR2 FRNRAP. The CDR3 runs 16 residues. The chain's CDR3 is CASGLGQGADTGELFF. The CDR3 DNA is TGTGCTAGTGGACTCGGACAGGGGGCCGACACCGGGGAGCTGTTTTTT.